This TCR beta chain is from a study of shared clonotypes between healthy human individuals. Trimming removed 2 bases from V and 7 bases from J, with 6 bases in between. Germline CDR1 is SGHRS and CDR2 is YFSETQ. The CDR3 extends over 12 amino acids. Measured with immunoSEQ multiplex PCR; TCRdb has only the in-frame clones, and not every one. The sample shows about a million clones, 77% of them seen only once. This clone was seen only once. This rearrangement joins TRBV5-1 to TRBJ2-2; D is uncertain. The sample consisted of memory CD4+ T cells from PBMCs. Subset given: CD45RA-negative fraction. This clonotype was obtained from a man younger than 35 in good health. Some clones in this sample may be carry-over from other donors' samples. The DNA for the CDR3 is TGCGCCAGCAGCTTTCCAGGCGGGGAGCTGTTTTTT. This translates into CASSFPGGELFF.